A selection of T cell receptor beta chains follows, all from one sample in a study of T cell repertoires in cytomegalovirus infection. TCRdb reanalysed the reads using MiXCR and keeps one entry per CDR3 protein. The sample has approximately 250,000 distinct CDR3 sequences, about 7% seen once. The sequencing sample was made of PBMCs. The source of these receptors is a human donor in good health (CMV status not recorded). Some clones in this sample may be carry-over from other donors' samples. The CDR3 runs from the conserved cysteine through the conserved F or W. Fields, in order: J gene, V gene, CDR3 protein.

J gene: TRBJ2-2
V gene: TRBV5-6
CDR3 protein: CASSLGGASTGELFF

J gene: TRBJ2-7
V gene: TRBV19
CDR3 protein: CASSTSWTGGIAEQYF

J gene: TRBJ2-7
V gene: TRBV6-2/TRBV6-3
CDR3 protein: CASSYWLEQYF

J gene: TRBJ1-1
V gene: TRBV9
CDR3 protein: CASSPRDRGTEAFF

J gene: TRBJ1-2
V gene: TRBV5-1
CDR3 protein: CASSPDGQGYGYTF

J gene: TRBJ1-1
V gene: TRBV4-1
CDR3 protein: CASSPRFREPNTEAFF

J gene: TRBJ2-1
V gene: TRBV5-1
CDR3 protein: CASSWSGGAFNEQFF

J gene: TRBJ2-3
V gene: TRBV14
CDR3 protein: CASSIWASGPGTDTQYF

J gene: TRBJ2-1
V gene: TRBV28
CDR3 protein: CASSMTGRASYNEQFF

J gene: TRBJ1-5
V gene: TRBV7-2
CDR3 protein: CASSSTRWGDGQPQHF

J gene: TRBJ2-3
V gene: TRBV28
CDR3 protein: CASSSQQGRSSTDTQYF

J gene: TRBJ2-3
V gene: TRBV20-1
CDR3 protein: CSAPDTHSTDTQYF

J gene: TRBJ2-7
V gene: TRBV20-1
CDR3 protein: CSASPSGGAYEQYF

J gene: TRBJ1-1
V gene: TRBV7-2
CDR3 protein: CASSPSGRDTEAFF

J gene: TRBJ1-5
V gene: TRBV7-2
CDR3 protein: CASSLAPGFIGQPQHF

J gene: TRBJ2-1
V gene: TRBV7-9
CDR3 protein: CASSLAGTQNNEQFF

J gene: TRBJ2-3
V gene: TRBV2
CDR3 protein: CASSKDRGNTNTDTQYF

J gene: TRBJ1-2
V gene: TRBV20-1
CDR3 protein: CSARSAGQGINYGYTF

J gene: TRBJ2-5
V gene: TRBV29-1
CDR3 protein: CSVEVRETQYF

J gene: TRBJ2-5
V gene: TRBV28
CDR3 protein: CASSSDITQETQYF

J gene: TRBJ1-1
V gene: TRBV2
CDR3 protein: CASSELASLGIAEAFF

J gene: TRBJ2-1
V gene: TRBV7-7
CDR3 protein: CASSSRDSEQFF

J gene: TRBJ2-1
V gene: TRBV6-2/TRBV6-3
CDR3 protein: CASSFLRRKGDEQFF

J gene: TRBJ1-4
V gene: TRBV7-9
CDR3 protein: CASSFLPPGYPNEKLFF

J gene: TRBJ2-5
V gene: TRBV15
CDR3 protein: CATSPRGGETQYF

J gene: TRBJ1-5
V gene: TRBV28
CDR3 protein: CASSPWTGVNQPQHF

J gene: TRBJ2-3
V gene: TRBV29-1
CDR3 protein: CSGGPLGGGASDTQYF